The 26 T cell receptor beta chains below come from one sample, sequenced in a study of cytomegalovirus exposure and HLA in healthy donors. Vbeta (60) and Jbeta (13) primers were used in the PCR. Sequenced by immunoSEQ multiplex PCR; TCRdb stores in-frame clones only, minus some. Of under 140,000 clones listed, about 86% are singletons. The sequenced sample consisted of PBMCs. The receptors shown here come from a man aged 35-49 years in good health and CMV-seronegative.

The rearrangement uses TRBV7-8 and TRBJ2-7; the match to TRBD1 covers 7 bases. Germline CDR1 reads SGHVS; CDR2 reads FQNEAQ. There are 15 residues in the CDR3. The junction had 7 bases not matched to a gene; V was cut back by 3 bases and J by 2 bases. CDR3 loop: CASSFQPGGAYEQYF. As DNA, the CDR3 is TGTGCCAGCAGCTTCCAACCAGGGGGAGCCTACGAGCAGTACTTC.

The chain links TRBV29-1 to TRBJ2-7; D not certain. The germline gives CDR1 SQVTM, CDR2 ANQGSEA. V lost 7 bases, J lost 7 bases, and 17 bases lay in between. The CDR3 consists of 12 residues. CDR3 bases: TGCAGCGGAACAGTCTCTGGGTGGGAGCAGTACTTC. This sequence encodes CSGTVSGWEQYF.

The chain recombines TRBV5-1 with TRBJ2-3, with D possibly TRBD2 on 5 matching bases. This CDR3 has 13 amino acids. Germline V gene sequence: CDR1 SGHRS, CDR2 YFSETQ. The ends were cut back, 5 bases at V and 4 bases at J, with 11 bases in the middle. The CDR3 DNA reads TGCGCCAGCAGTCCCCGACTACCAGATACGCAGTATTTT. Protein product: CASSPRLPDTQYF. Together with reference TRBV5-1 and TRBJ2-3, the CDR3 gives the full variable domain: KAGVTQTPRYLIKTRGQQVTLSCSPISGHRSVSWYQQTPGQGLQFLFEYFSETQRNKGNFPGRFSGRQFSNSRSEMNVSTLELGDSALYLCASSPRLPDTQYFGPGTRLTVL.

The gene calls are TRBV9 and TRBJ2-2, with TRBD2 identical over 8 bases. Germline V gene sequence: CDR1 SGDLS, CDR2 YYNGEE. The CDR3 is 18 residues long. Trimming cost V 1 base and J 4 bases; bases outside gene matches: 12. CDR3 amino acids: CASSVRNGGARSTGELFF. Written as DNA, the CDR3 is TGTGCCAGCAGCGTAAGGAACGGGGGGGCCCGGAGCACCGGGGAGCTGTTTTTT.

CDR3 region: CSVSDSSSNQPQHF. The CDR3 DNA reads as TGCAGCGTTAGTGACAGTAGTAGCAATCAGCCCCAGCATTTT. The V call is TRBV29-1, the J call TRBJ1-5; TRBD1 might be the D (5 bases). This CDR3 spans 14 amino acids. The V gene lost 5 bases and the J gene lost 0 bases, with 11 bases spanning the gap. Germline CDR1 reads SQVTM; CDR2 reads ANQGSEA.

The CDR3 DNA reads as TGTGCCAGCAGTTCAAACCTAGGGACAGAAGCTTTCTTT. Translation gives CASSSNLGTEAFF. This rearrangement joins TRBV28 to TRBJ1-1; weak D call: TRBD1 (6 bases). The V and J ends lost 4 bases and 8 bases respectively, with 14 bases between them. Germline V gives CDR1 MDHEN, CDR2 SYDVKM. The CDR3 covers 13 residues.

The V call is TRBV7-9, the J call TRBJ1-1, with TRBD1 matching over 9 bases. The ends lost 5 bases at V and 10 bases at J; junction bases unmatched: 2. CDR1 is SEHNR, CDR2 FQNEAQ, per germline (reference sequence). The CDR3 extends over 11 amino acids. The CDR3 sequence: CASSPGQGAFF. CDR3 bases: TGTGCCAGCAGCCCGGGACAGGGAGCTTTCTTT. Combining the CDR3 with reference TRBV7-9 and TRBJ1-1 gives the whole variable domain DTGVSQNPRHKITKRGQNVTFRCDPISEHNRLYWYRQTLGQGPEFLTYFQNEAQLEKSRLLSDRFSAERPKGSFSTLEIQRTEQGDSAMYLCASSPGQGAFFGQGTRLTVV.

V and J are TRBV27 and TRBJ1-6; possible D gene TRBD1, 5 bases. V was trimmed by 9 bases and J by 0 bases, leaving 12 bases between them. This CDR3 spans 15 amino acids. Germline V CDR1 and CDR2: MNHEY, SMNVEV (reference sequence). DNA for the CDR3: TGTGCCAGTCCACAGGTCGCCTCCTATAATTCACCCCTCCACTTT. It encodes CASPQVASYNSPLHF.

The chain carries TRBV29-1 and TRBJ1-2; 8 nucleotides agree with TRBD1. Germline lookup yields CDR1 SQVTM and CDR2 ANQGSEA. V dropped 3 bases and J dropped 8; count of bases not matched to a gene: 8. There are 13 residues in the CDR3. The CDR3 bases are TGCAGCGTTGACAGGGGGCAGAAAGGGGGCTACACCTTC. This encodes CSVDRGQKGGYTF.

The chain is built from TRBV12-5 and TRBJ1-1, with a weak D call TRBD1 (5 bases). The V gene lost 1 base and the J gene lost 4 bases, with 7 bases spanning the gap. The CDR3 length is 13 residues. The germline gives CDR1 LGHNT, CDR2 FRNRAP. The CDR3 loop reads CASGLAGGTEAFF. The CDR3 DNA reads as TGTGCTAGTGGTTTGGCGGGGGGCACTGAAGCTTTCTTT.

This rearrangement joins TRBV5-6 to TRBJ1-2; D unresolved. The length of the CDR3 is 13 residues. The V end was cut by 2 bases, the J end by 7 bases, with 12 bases between. The germline gives CDR1 SGHDT, CDR2 YYEEEE. In DNA, the CDR3 is TGTGCCAGCAGCTTTAATGGCCGTCGTGGCTACACCTTC. Its protein product is CASSFNGRRGYTF.

The rearrangement uses TRBV7-2 and TRBJ2-4; TRBD1 agrees at 9 bases. Per the germline V gene, CDR1 is SGHTA and CDR2 is FQGNSA. This CDR3 spans 14 amino acids. V shed 2 bases and J 10 bases; nucleotides not matched to a gene: 6. CDR3 DNA sequence: TGTGCCAGCAGCTTAAGACAGGGGGATGGAATTCAGTACTTC. Translated, it gives CASSLRQGDGIQYF.

The CDR3 bases are TGTGCCAGCAGCCCCCTTGTCTCTGGGGCCAACGTCCTGACTTTC. Translating gives CASSPLVSGANVLTF. The V gene is TRBV7-8, the J gene TRBJ2-6, with D uncertain. Germline V gene lookup returns CDR1 SGHVS and CDR2 FQNEAQ. Trimming took 5 bases from V and 0 from J, leaving 8 bases between them. CDR3 length equals 15 residues.

This clone was seen only once. The rearrangement joins TRBV27 to TRBJ1-6, with 8 bases identical to TRBD1. Trimming removed 8 bases from V and 9 bases from J; junction bases left unmatched: 9. This CDR3 has 14 amino acids. Germline CDR1 reads MNHEY; CDR2 reads SMNVEV (reference sequence). This CDR3 is CASAPPGQASPLHF. Written as DNA, the CDR3 is TGTGCCAGCGCTCCCCCGGGACAGGCTTCACCCCTCCACTTT.

The genes are TRBV29-1 and TRBJ1-1; no definite D call. Between the trimmed V and J ends, which lost 4 bases and 1 base, there was a span of 13 bases. The CDR3 extends over 14 amino acids. Germline V gene sequence: CDR1 SQVTM, CDR2 ANQGSEA. The CDR3 DNA reads as TGCAGCGTTGTTAGCTTCTCGCCGAACACTGAAGCTTTCTTT. It is translated as CSVVSFSPNTEAFF.

The chain joins TRBV7-9 to TRBJ1-2; TRBD1 agrees at 7 bases. There are 14 residues in the CDR3. V lost 0 bases, J lost 7 bases, and 5 bases stayed unmatched. Per germline, CDR1 SEHNR and CDR2 FQNEAQ (reference sequence). The CDR3 DNA is TGTGCCAGCAGCTTAGCGGGCGGGACAGTTGGCTACACCTTC. Protein: CASSLAGGTVGYTF.

The chain joins TRBV18 to TRBJ1-1; D possibly corresponds to TRBD1 (5 bases). V lost 6 bases and J 0 bases, leaving 17 bases between the germline ends. Germline V gene lookup returns CDR1 KGHSH and CDR2 LQKENI. This CDR3 is built from 16 residues. This CDR3 reads CASSNKGGVMNTEAFF. The DNA of the CDR3 is TGTGCCAGCTCGAACAAAGGAGGGGTCATGAACACTGAAGCTTTCTTT.

The chain carries TRBV6-1 and TRBJ2-7; 9 positions match TRBD2. In germline, CDR1 is MNHNS, CDR2 SASEGT. This CDR3 has 14 amino acids. V was clipped by 1 base and J by 4 bases; unmatched bases: 2. The CDR3 nucleotides are TGTGCCAGCAGTGAAGGGGCGGGAGGGTACGAGCAGTACTTC. Residues: CASSEGAGGYEQYF.

In this sample, this clone turned up once. The rearrangement joins TRBV6-5 to TRBJ1-1; 8 bases align to TRBD1. Trimming at V came to 3 bases and at J to 11 bases, leaving 8 bases not matched to a gene. There are 13 residues in the CDR3. The V gene's germline CDR1 is MNHEY and CDR2 SVGAGI. CDR3 residues: CASSYDRGSVAFF. CDR3 nucleotides: TGTGCCAGCAGTTATGACAGGGGATCCGTCGCTTTCTTT.

The chain carries TRBV7-2 and TRBJ2-1, with a tentative D call TRBD2 (6 bases). Germline lookup yields CDR1 SGHTA and CDR2 FQGNSA. The CDR3 length is 12 residues. V shed 1 base and J shed 13 bases, with 11 bases lying between them. The CDR3 DNA follows: TGTGCCAGCAGCTTAGTGGGCGGGGTACAGTTCTTC. Amino acids: CASSLVGGVQFF.

This chain links TRBV5-4 with TRBJ1-2; D remains ambiguous. V shed 4 bases and J shed 4 bases, with 14 bases lying between them. The CDR3 runs 14 residues. Germline lookup yields CDR1 SGHNT and CDR2 YYREEE (reference sequence). This chain's CDR3 is CASSPEGGPYGYTF. The CDR3 bases are TGTGCCAGCAGCCCGGAGGGAGGGCCCTATGGCTACACCTTC.

The V gene is TRBV18, the J gene TRBJ2-1, with 8 bases fitting TRBD1. This CDR3 is 14 amino acids long. CDR1 is KGHSH and CDR2 is LQKENI in the germline V gene. Trimming cost V 4 bases and J 7 bases; bases outside gene matches: 6. Written as DNA, the CDR3 is TGTGCCAGCTCACATGGACAGGGAGCGAATGAGCAGTTCTTC. This codes for CASSHGQGANEQFF.

CDR3 nucleotides: TGTGCCACCAGCAGGGCAAATAATTCACCCCTCCACTTT. Translating it yields CATSRANNSPLHF. The chain carries TRBV15 and TRBJ1-6, with unresolved D. This CDR3 is built from 13 residues. CDR1 is LNHNV, CDR2 YYDKDF, per germline (reference sequence). With 3 bases removed from V and 5 bases from J, the gap between germline ends came to 5 bases.

The rearrangement joins TRBV6-1 to TRBJ2-7; tentatively, D is TRBD1 (6 bases). Trimming took off 4 bases at V and 3 bases at J, with 13 bases between the two ends. This CDR3 is built from 14 residues. The germline V gene has CDR1 MNHNS and CDR2 SASEGT. The CDR3 here is CASSATKDSYEQYF. The DNA for the CDR3 is TGTGCCAGCAGTGCAACCAAGGACAGCTACGAGCAGTACTTC.

This clone has just one count. The CDR3 loop reads CASRTSAGVDTQYF. DNA of the CDR3: TGTGCCTCCCGCACATCAGCGGGTGTCGATACGCAGTATTTT. The V call is TRBV30, the J call TRBJ2-3; tentatively, D is TRBD2 (6 bases). CDR3 length: 14 residues. The germline gives CDR1 GTSNPN, CDR2 SVGIG (reference sequence). The germline V and J ends were trimmed by 7 bases and 6 bases, with 20 bases remaining between them.

This chain uses TRBV6-1 with TRBJ1-5; TRBD1 agrees at 7 bases. Germline values: CDR1 MNHNS, CDR2 SASEGT. The length of the CDR3 is 14 residues. The V and J ends lost 6 bases and 3 bases, in that order; junction bases with no gene match: 5. CDR3 DNA sequence: TGTGCCAGCAGGGGACAGATCCCCAATCAGCCCCAGCATTTT. It translates to CASRGQIPNQPQHF.